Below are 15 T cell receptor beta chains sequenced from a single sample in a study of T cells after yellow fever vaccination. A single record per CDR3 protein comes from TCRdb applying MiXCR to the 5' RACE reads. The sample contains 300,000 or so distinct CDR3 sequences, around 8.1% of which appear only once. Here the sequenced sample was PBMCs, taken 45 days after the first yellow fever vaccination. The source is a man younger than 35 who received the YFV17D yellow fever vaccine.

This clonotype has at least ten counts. The CDR3 coding sequence is TGTGCCAGCAGCCAAGGCGGGGCAGGGGAGACCCAGTACTTC. This sequence encodes CASSQGGAGETQYF. The chain couples TRBV4-2 to TRBJ2-5; TRBD2 might be the D (6 bases). CDR1 and CDR2 (germline): LGHNA, YNFKEQ. The length of the CDR3 is 14 residues. Trimming pared 1 base from V and 5 bases from J, leaving 11 bases between.

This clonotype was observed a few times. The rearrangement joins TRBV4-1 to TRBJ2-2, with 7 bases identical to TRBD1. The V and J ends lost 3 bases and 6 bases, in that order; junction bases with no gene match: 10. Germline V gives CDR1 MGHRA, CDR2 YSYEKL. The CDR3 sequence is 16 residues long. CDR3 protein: CASSQRMTTGSGELFF. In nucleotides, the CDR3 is TGCGCCAGCAGCCAGCGAATGACGACAGGGTCCGGGGAGCTGTTTTTT.

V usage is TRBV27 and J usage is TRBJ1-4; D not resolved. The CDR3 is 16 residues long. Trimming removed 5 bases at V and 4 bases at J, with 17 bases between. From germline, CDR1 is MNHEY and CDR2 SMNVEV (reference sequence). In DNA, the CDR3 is TGTGCCAGCAGTAGCGCCGGTGGGAAAGATAATGAAAAACTGTTTTTT. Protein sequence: CASSSAGGKDNEKLFF.

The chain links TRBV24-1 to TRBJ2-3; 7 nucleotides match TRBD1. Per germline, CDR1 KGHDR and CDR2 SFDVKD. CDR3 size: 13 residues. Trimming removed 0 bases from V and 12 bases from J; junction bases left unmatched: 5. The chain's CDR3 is CATSDLLGTEQYF. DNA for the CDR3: TGTGCCACCAGTGATTTGCTCGGGACAGAACAGTATTTT.

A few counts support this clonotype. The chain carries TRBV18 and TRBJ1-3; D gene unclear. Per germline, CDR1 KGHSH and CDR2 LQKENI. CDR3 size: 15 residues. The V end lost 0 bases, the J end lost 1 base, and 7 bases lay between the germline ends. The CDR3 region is CASSPPANSGNTIYF. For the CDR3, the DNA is TGTGCCAGCTCACCACCGGCAAATTCTGGAAACACCATATATTTT.

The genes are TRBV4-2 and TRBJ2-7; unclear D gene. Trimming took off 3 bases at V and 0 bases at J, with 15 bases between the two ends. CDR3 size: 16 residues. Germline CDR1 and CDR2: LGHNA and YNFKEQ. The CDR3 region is CASSHTSHGSSYEQYF. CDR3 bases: TGTGCCAGCAGCCATACTTCTCACGGCAGCTCCTACGAGCAGTACTTC.

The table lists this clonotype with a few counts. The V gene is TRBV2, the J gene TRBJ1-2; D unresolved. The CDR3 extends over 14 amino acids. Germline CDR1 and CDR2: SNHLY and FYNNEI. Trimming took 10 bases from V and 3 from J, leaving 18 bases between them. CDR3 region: CATEHQDGDYGYTF. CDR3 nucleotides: TGTGCCACCGAACACCAGGACGGAGACTATGGCTACACCTTC.

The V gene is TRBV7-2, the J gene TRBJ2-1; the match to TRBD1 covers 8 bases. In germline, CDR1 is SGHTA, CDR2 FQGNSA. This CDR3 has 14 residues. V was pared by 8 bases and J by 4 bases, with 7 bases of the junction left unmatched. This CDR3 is CASGQGLQYNEQFF. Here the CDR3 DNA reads TGTGCCAGCGGACAGGGACTTCAATACAATGAGCAGTTCTTC.

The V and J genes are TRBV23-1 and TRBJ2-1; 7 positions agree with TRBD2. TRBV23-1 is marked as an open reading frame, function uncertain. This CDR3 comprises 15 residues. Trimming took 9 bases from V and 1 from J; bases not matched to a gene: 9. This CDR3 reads CASREGSTSYNEQFF. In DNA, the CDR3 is TGCGCCAGTAGGGAGGGGTCAACTTCCTACAATGAGCAGTTCTTC.

The CDR3 DNA reads TGTGCCAGCAGTTTTTGGGGTGAGACCCAGTACTTC. It yields the protein CASSFWGETQYF. The chain employs TRBV12-3 or TRBV12-4 and TRBJ2-5; D gene ambiguous. V gave up 3 bases and J gave up 5 bases, with 7 bases separating them. The CDR3 is 12 amino acids.

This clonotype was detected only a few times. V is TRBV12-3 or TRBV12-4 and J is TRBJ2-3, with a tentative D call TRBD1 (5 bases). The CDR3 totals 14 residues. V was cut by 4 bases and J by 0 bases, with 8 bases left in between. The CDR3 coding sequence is TGTGCCAGCAGTTGGGGCGGTAGCACAGATACGCAGTATTTT. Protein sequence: CASSWGGSTDTQYF.

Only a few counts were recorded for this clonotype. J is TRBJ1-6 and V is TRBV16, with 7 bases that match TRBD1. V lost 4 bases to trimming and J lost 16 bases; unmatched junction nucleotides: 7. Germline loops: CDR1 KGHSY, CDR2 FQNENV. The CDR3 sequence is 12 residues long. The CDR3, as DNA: TGTGCCAGCAGCCCTCTGGGACAGTCGCTCCACTTT. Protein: CASSPLGQSLHF.

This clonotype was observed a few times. For the CDR3, the DNA is TGTGCCAGCAGCCGCCGGACAGGGGGCTCGTATAGCAATCAGCCCCAGCATTTT. Translated, it gives CASSRRTGGSYSNQPQHF. The chain links TRBV6-2 or TRBV6-3 to TRBJ1-5, with TRBD1 identical over 11 bases. Germline lookup yields CDR1 MNHEY and CDR2 SVGEGT. The CDR3 loop spans 18 amino acids. V dropped 6 bases and J dropped 0; count of bases not matched to a gene: 10.

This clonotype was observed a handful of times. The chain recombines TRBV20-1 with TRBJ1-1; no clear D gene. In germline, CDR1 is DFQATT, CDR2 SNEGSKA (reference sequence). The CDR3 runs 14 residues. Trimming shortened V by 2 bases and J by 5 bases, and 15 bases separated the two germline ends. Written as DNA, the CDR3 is TGCAGTGCTAGATCCCCCATGGGAGGGACTGAAGCTTTCTTT. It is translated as CSARSPMGGTEAFF.

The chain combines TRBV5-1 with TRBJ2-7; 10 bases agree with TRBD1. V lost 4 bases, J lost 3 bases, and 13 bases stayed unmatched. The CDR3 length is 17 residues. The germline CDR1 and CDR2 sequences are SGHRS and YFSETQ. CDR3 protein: CASSLGTGTGVVYEQYF. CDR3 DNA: TGCGCCAGCAGCCTGGGGACCGGGACAGGGGTTGTCTACGAGCAGTACTTC.